The TCR beta chain described here comes from a study of blood T cell repertoires in COVID-19. Sequencing used immunoSEQ multiplex PCR; TCRdb keeps in-frame clones, though not all of them. The sample has a few hundred thousand clones, about four fifths seen once; the top ten hold 6.8%. The J segment lost 6 bases and the V segment lost 4 bases, leaving 5 bases of the junction unmatched. CDR3 size: 14 residues. Germline V gives CDR1 SGHAT, CDR2 FQNNGV. This clone is a singleton in its sample. This rearrangement joins TRBV11-2 to TRBJ2-1, with 8 bases lining up with TRBD2. The origin of this receptor is a woman in her 40s who had recovered from COVID-19. Sequencing input: PBMCs or T cells enriched from blood (not recorded which). In DNA, the CDR3 is TGTGCCAGCAGCTCGATAACTAGCGGCAATGAGCAGTTCTTC. It encodes CASSSITSGNEQFF.